The rows below give T cell receptor beta chains drawn from one sample of a study of identical twins. TCRdb called the 5' RACE reads again in MiXCR, with one record for every CDR3 protein. Of around 300,000 distinct CDR3 sequences in the sample, approximately 8.5% were seen once. The sample was also linked to a second study, of yellow fever vaccine responses in identical twins.

The sequencing input was memory (CD45RO+) T cells sorted from blood. These TCRs come from a young woman in good health. Each CDR3 is given with its conserved first and last residue. D genes are given only for firm matches. A clone size is listed for some rows: how often the clone was seen (once, few, many), or a class if it is expanded.

>TRBD2|-|TRBV11-2|TRBJ2-1
TGTGCCAGCAGCATCCATGCCGGGACTAGCGGTTACAATGAGCAGTTCTTC
CASSIHAGTSGYNEQFF
>-|-|TRBV12-3/TRBV12-4|TRBJ1-6
TGTGCCAGCAGTTCGATCAGGGGTAATTCACCCCTCCACTTT
CASSSIRGNSPLHF
>TRBD2|-|TRBV5-5|TRBJ2-7
TGTGCCAGCGGGGAAGCGGGAGTGCGGGAGCAGTACTTC
CASGEAGVREQYF
>TRBD2|many|TRBV10-3|TRBJ2-3
TGTGCCATCAGTGATCCGGGACTAGGGAGCACAGATACGCAGTATTTT
CAISDPGLGSTDTQYF
>TRBD1|many|TRBV12-3/TRBV12-4|TRBJ2-7
TGTGCCAGCAGGGCGACAGGGGGGAACTACGAGCAGTACTTC
CASRATGGNYEQYF
>TRBD1|few|TRBV6-1|TRBJ2-1
TGTGCCAGCAGTGAATGGGGCAAGGGGGCGCGCAATGAGCAGTTCTTC
CASSEWGKGARNEQFF
>-|few|TRBV4-1|TRBJ2-7
TGCGCCAGCAGCCAAGAAGAAGGACTGGGACGTCGCGAGCAGTACTTC
CASSQEEGLGRREQYF
>-|many|TRBV24-1|TRBJ2-3
TGTGCCACCAGTCTTCCATCCACAGATACGCAGTATTTT
CATSLPSTDTQYF
>-|many|TRBV7-6|TRBJ1-3
TGTGCCAGCAGCTTAGGGGCCCTCAAGGGGATCTCTGGAAACACCATATATTTT
CASSLGALKGISGNTIYF
>-|-|TRBV7-6|TRBJ2-7
TGTGCCAGCAGCTTATATGTAGCGTACGAGCAGTACTTC
CASSLYVAYEQYF